This TCR beta chain emerged from a study of blood T cell repertoires in COVID-19 (dated by TCRdb to 2018 to 2021). A note on the overall study: Samples from collaborators originated in the United States, Italy and Spain and spanned both the acute and convalescent phases of COVID-19. The repertoires were released in a freely available public database intended as a resource for research on the immune response to SARS-CoV-2. Deeply sampled blood TCRbeta repertoires from subjects exposed to, actively infected with, or recovered from COVID-19 were included in the dataset. The prospective study material was composed of cDNA or gDNA derived from T cells, B-cell-depleted T cells, or PBMCs. Samples were obtained from the ongoing ImmuneRACE study (first 160 participants) and from 950 to 1,500 subjects provided by 6 global collaborators. The sample metadata nearly always contained a de-identified subject ID, COVID-19 status, age in years and sex. Where HLA class I and class II types were available, the types were taken from metadata supplied by the sample provider, not from assay-based typing. The full study reports these points: The quantity of clinical and demographic metadata differed by source and by participant and was supplied without curation.

Another Seattle source contributed samples from volunteer blood donors who had recovered from COVID-19. Each collaborating institution followed its own protocols to collect whole blood in K2EDTA tubes. For TCRbeta analysis, collaborators shipped samples as frozen whole blood, isolated PBMCs, or DNA extracted from either of those sample types. Comment on this clone: Its recognized antigen is unknown. No much larger clone exists at a distance of one base, and base qualities are not known.

The immunoSEQ Assay, a bias-controlled multiplex PCR, was used to amplify TCRbeta CDR3 regions from genomic DNA. The study's processing was this. Nucleated cell counts per sample were estimated from amplification of reference gene primers within the assay. To quantify the absolute abundance of each unique TCRbeta CDR3 rearrangement, sequence reads were collapsed and filtered. For each sample, productive Simpson clonality was calculated as the square root of Simpson's diversity index across productive rearrangements. As stored in TCRdb, this immuneACCESS dataset retains in-frame rearrangements with V and J assigned. A fraction of the clones does not appear; measured against another copy, unresolved V genes explain less than half of the discrepancy, and the remainder lacks a known reason. V, J and clone size are taken as reported in that table, and D and trimming were inferred from the DNA itself. Present in this sample are about 130,000 clones, 70% to 90% of which were seen just once. About 16% of the sample comes from the top ten.

The specimen was peripheral blood. The TCR originated in a woman between 45 and 60 years old who had recovered from COVID-19.

The DNA sequence is TGTGCCAGCAGTCCTTACAGATCAACTAATGAAAAACTGTTTTTT. It translates as CASSPYRSTNEKLFF. This chain joins TRBV6-5 to TRBJ1-4, with the D gene call left open. Its CDR3 holds 15 amino acids, cysteine through phenylalanine. The kept DNA is CDR3 alone, 45 bases in frame from the first base. The germline V gene specifies MNHEY as CDR1 and SVGAGI as CDR2. The junction carries 10 bases between V and J, which are trimmed by 5 bases and 0 bases respectively.